A single sample is the source of the 19 T cell receptor beta chains below, sequenced in a study of shared clonotypes between healthy human individuals. This table comes from immunoSEQ multiplex PCR, and its TCRdb copy is limited to in-frame clones, with some not included. This repertoire shows roughly 2.2 million clones, roughly 92% found once; its top ten account for roughly 0.34%. The source material was naive CD4+ T cells from PBMCs. Subset meaning: CD45RA+ positively selected. Receptors originate from a man aged 18 to 30 in good health. Some clones in this sample may be carry-over from other donors' samples.

This sequence joins TRBV29-1 and TRBJ2-7; 8 nucleotides agree with TRBD1. The length of the CDR3 is 15 residues. The germline V gene has CDR1 SQVTM and CDR2 ANQGSEA. After removal of 6 bases from V and 4 bases from J, the junction contained 14 bases not matched to a gene. In DNA form, the CDR3 reads TGCAGCGTCCACTGGATCGGACAGGGAACGTACGAGCAGTACTTC. Protein: CSVHWIGQGTYEQYF.

In nucleotides, the CDR3 is TGTGCCAGCAGCTTGGGGCCAGGATTAAATGAAAAACTGTTTTTT. It yields the protein CASSLGPGLNEKLFF. The chain combines TRBV5-5 with TRBJ1-4, with D hard to call. CDR3 length: 15 residues. V was pared by 0 bases and J by 5 bases, with 11 bases between. Germline V gives CDR1 SGHKS, CDR2 YYEKEE (reference sequence).

The rearrangement joins TRBV19 to TRBJ1-1; D is possibly TRBD1 (5 bases). The ends were cut back, 3 bases at V and 7 bases at J, with 12 bases in the middle. This CDR3 comprises 13 residues. Germline assignment: CDR1 LNHDA and CDR2 SQIVND (reference sequence). The CDR3 DNA is TGTGCCAGTAGTATCACGCAGGGAGGTGAAGCTTTCTTT. Translation gives CASSITQGGEAFF.

This clone was seen only a few times. The V and J genes are TRBV7-3 and TRBJ2-7; 7 nucleotides line up with TRBD1. The CDR3 runs 13 residues. Germline CDR1 SGHTA, CDR2 FQGTGA. J was trimmed by 6 bases and V by 1 base; bases with no gene match: 3. The CDR3, as DNA: TGTGCCAGCAGCTTAAGCAACAGGGGCGAGCAGTACTTC. Its protein product is CASSLSNRGEQYF.

The chain couples TRBV30 to TRBJ2-5, with TRBD2 matching 9 bases. The germline CDR1 and CDR2 sequences are GTSNPN and SVGIG (reference sequence). The CDR3 loop spans 13 amino acids. The CDR3 DNA follows: TGTGCAGTGGCGGGAGGGCCTCAAGAGACCCAGTACTTC. Its translation: CAVAGGPQETQYF.

The chain combines TRBV25-1 with TRBJ2-5; 8 nucleotides line up with TRBD1. This CDR3 region has 15 residues. The germline gives CDR1 MGHDK, CDR2 SYGVNS. V lost 3 bases to trimming and J lost 1 base; unmatched junction nucleotides: 4. CDR3 sequence reads: CASSDQGAAQETQYF. CDR3 in DNA: TGTGCCAGCAGTGATCAGGGGGCGGCCCAAGAGACCCAGTACTTC. The whole variable domain, remainder taken from reference TRBV25-1 and TRBJ2-5, is EADIYQTPRYLVIGTGKKITLECSQTMGHDKMYWYQQDPGMELHLIHYSYGVNSTEKGDLSSESTVSRIRTEHFPLTLESARPSHTSQYLCASSDQGAAQETQYFGPGTRLLVL.

This rearrangement joins TRBV4-2 to TRBJ1-3; possibly TRBD1 for D (6 bases). Per the germline V gene, CDR1 is LGHNA and CDR2 is YNFKEQ. The germline V and J ends were trimmed by 0 bases and 4 bases, with 19 bases remaining between them. This CDR3 comprises 18 residues. The CDR3 loop reads CASSQDGGGSLWGNTIYF. In DNA form, the CDR3 reads TGTGCCAGCAGCCAAGATGGGGGGGGCTCTTTGTGGGGAAACACCATATATTTT.

V and J are TRBV4-3 and TRBJ1-1; 8 bases fit TRBD1. Looked up from germline, CDR1 is LGHNA and CDR2 is YSLEER. With V trimmed by 2 bases and J by 4 bases, 6 bases remained unmatched. This CDR3 is 15 amino acids long. Written as DNA, the CDR3 is TGCGCCAGCAGCCAATTCGGGACAGGCCTCACTGAAGCTTTCTTT. This encodes CASSQFGTGLTEAFF.

J is TRBJ1-2 and V is TRBV6-6; the D gene is possibly TRBD1 (6 bases). Germline loops: CDR1 MNHNY, CDR2 SVGAGI (reference sequence). V dropped 3 bases and J dropped 0 bases, with 11 bases sitting between them. The CDR3 has 15 residues. The chain's CDR3 is CASSYGTGPNYGYTF. The CDR3 DNA follows: TGTGCCAGCAGTTATGGAACAGGGCCTAACTATGGCTACACCTTC.

This clone was seen just once. The V and J genes are TRBV5-5 and TRBJ1-5; D unclear. The CDR3 is made up of 14 amino acids. Trimming took 1 base from V and 4 from J, leaving 9 bases between them. Germline CDR1 reads SGHKS; CDR2 reads YYEKEE (reference sequence). For the CDR3, the DNA is TGTGCCAGCAGCTTGTATTCTGAAAATCAGCCCCAGCATTTT. Translated: CASSLYSENQPQHF.

This clone is a singleton in its sample. The junction departs from the called germline gene at one end, perhaps through a read error. V and J are TRBV6-1 and TRBJ1-2; TRBD1 might be the D (5 bases). Germline lookup yields CDR1 MNHNS and CDR2 SASEGT. The CDR3 is 13 amino acids. In nucleotides, the CDR3 is TGTGCCAGCAGAGACAGACTGTTCTATGGCTGCACCTTC. It is translated as CASRDRLFYGCTF.

The chain recombines TRBV7-2 with TRBJ1-2; the D gene is possibly TRBD1 (6 bases). The CDR3 has 14 residues. Trimming shortened V by 5 bases and J by 8 bases, and 18 bases separated the two germline ends. Germline lookup yields CDR1 SGHTA and CDR2 FQGNSA. The CDR3 protein is CASSRRGLSYGYTF. The CDR3 DNA reads TGTGCCAGCAGCCGTCGGGGGCTAAGTTACGGCTACACCTTC.

This chain links TRBV11-2 with TRBJ1-1; the D is unclear. Trimming took 2 bases from V and 4 from J, leaving 8 bases between them. In germline, CDR1 is SGHAT, CDR2 FQNNGV. The CDR3 spans 13 residues. In DNA form, the CDR3 reads TGTGCCAGCAGCTTATCGTGGGGCACTGAAGCTTTCTTT. Translating it yields CASSLSWGTEAFF.

For this clone: The same CDR3 also results from other DNA sequences found in this sample. The V gene is TRBV7-2, the J gene TRBJ2-1, with no clear D. The CDR3 length is 14 residues. Germline V lookup: CDR1 SGHTA, CDR2 FQGNSA. The V end lost 0 bases, the J end lost 2 bases, and 5 bases lay between the germline ends. The CDR3: CASSLAGAYNEQFF. CDR3 nucleotide sequence: TGTGCCAGCAGCTTAGCTGGCGCCTACAATGAGCAGTTCTTC.

This clone is a singleton in its sample. This chain joins TRBV28 and TRBJ1-5; a possible D gene is TRBD1 (6 bases). The CDR3 is 14 residues long. The V gene's germline CDR1 is MDHEN and CDR2 SYDVKM. Trimming cost V 3 bases and J 3 bases, with 9 bases left between them. The CDR3 coding sequence is TGTGCCAGCAGTTTTTGGGACACCAATCAGCCCCAGCATTTT. It codes for CASSFWDTNQPQHF.

This chain links TRBV11-3 with TRBJ2-3, with a possible D match to TRBD2 (5 bases). The CDR3 contains 15 residues. Germline V lookup: CDR1 SGHNT, CDR2 YENEEA. V was cut by 1 base and J by 4 bases, with 12 bases left in between. In DNA form, the CDR3 reads TGTGCCAGCAGCTTAGCCGTGGGGAGCGCAGATACGCAGTATTTT. This translates into CASSLAVGSADTQYF.

The chain joins TRBV7-3 to TRBJ2-6; D is unclear. The germline V and J ends were trimmed by 2 bases and 0 bases, with 8 bases remaining between them. Germline assignment: CDR1 SGHTA and CDR2 FQGTGA. The CDR3 covers 16 residues. Here the CDR3 DNA reads TGTGCCAGCAGCTTAGCGCCGAGCTCTGGGGCCAACGTCCTGACTTTC. It translates to CASSLAPSSGANVLTF.

DNA of the CDR3: TGTGCCAGCTCACCACCGGTGGGCAGGAACCCCCCTGGGGCCAACGTCCTGACTTTC. Protein product: CASSPPVGRNPPGANVLTF. J is TRBJ2-6 and V is TRBV18; D not certain. Germline V lookup: CDR1 KGHSH, CDR2 LQKENI. The CDR3 sequence is 19 residues long. V was clipped by 0 bases and J by 2 bases, with 17 bases between them.

This clone has just a few counts. The chain couples TRBV28 to TRBJ1-5; D is perhaps TRBD1 (6 bases). V lost 7 bases to trimming and J lost 7 bases, with 17 bases between them. Germline CDR1 and CDR2: MDHEN and SYDVKM. CDR3 length equals 14 residues. CDR3 amino acids: CASKSGGQGQPQHF. The CDR3 DNA reads as TGTGCCAGCAAATCCGGGGGCCAGGGACAGCCCCAGCATTTT. The complete variable domain, with remaining parts taken from reference TRBV28 and TRBJ1-5, reads DVKVTQSSRYLVKRTGEKVFLECVQDMDHENMFWYRQDPGLGLRLIYFSYDVKMKEKGDIPEGYSVSREKKERFSLILESASTNQTSMYLCASKSGGQGQPQHFGDGTRLSIL.